These 19 T cell receptor beta chains share one sample of origin, sequenced in a study of blood T cell repertoires in COVID-19. The repertoire was sequenced with immunoSEQ multiplex PCR; TCRdb's copy has only in-frame clones and lacks some. The sample comprises about 220,000 clones, roughly four fifths of which are singletons, and about 3.4% rests with the top ten. Source material: PBMCs or T cells enriched from blood (not recorded which). All receptors come from a woman between 55 and 75 years old who had recovered from COVID-19.

The chain recombines TRBV3-1 (or the pseudogene TRBV3-2) with TRBJ2-7; D perhaps matches TRBD2 (6 bases). This CDR3 has 14 amino acids. The V gene's germline CDR1 is LGHDT and CDR2 YNNKEL (reference sequence). The V end lost 1 base, the J end lost 9 bases, and 16 bases lay between the germline ends. The CDR3, as DNA: TGTGCCAGCAGCCAAGGAGGGAGGATGTACCGGCAGTACTTC. It encodes CASSQGGRMYRQYF.

V gene TRBV5-1 combines with J gene TRBJ2-1; possibly TRBD1 for D (7 bases). There are 20 residues in the CDR3. The germline V gene encodes CDR1 SGHRS and CDR2 YFSETQ. V was pared by 0 bases and J by 0 bases, with 22 bases between. In DNA form, the CDR3 reads TGCGCCAGCAGCTTGGCTGGACAGGTAGGAGGAGGGAGCTCCTACAATGAGCAGTTCTTC. It codes for CASSLAGQVGGGSSYNEQFF.

The rearrangement links TRBV6-5 to TRBJ1-2; TRBD1 matches at 7 bases. J was trimmed by 3 bases and V by 0 bases; bases with no gene match: 1. This CDR3 has 14 residues. CDR1 is MNHEY and CDR2 is SVGAGI in the germline V gene. DNA for the CDR3: TGTGCCAGCAGTTACTCTAGGGGGCACTATGGCTACACCTTC. This translates into CASSYSRGHYGYTF.

DNA of the CDR3: TGTGCCAGCAGCCCGGGACTAGCGGGAGGGCCGGATGAGCAGTTCTTC. This translates into CASSPGLAGGPDEQFF. The V call is TRBV7-2, the J call TRBJ2-1, with 16 positions matching TRBD2. Per the germline V gene, CDR1 is SGHTA and CDR2 is FQGNSA. CDR3 length: 16 amino acids. V trimming: 5 bases; J trimming: 8 bases; junction bases outside the gene matches: 6. The whole variable domain, remainder taken from reference TRBV7-2 and TRBJ2-1, is GAGVSQSPSNKVTEKGKDVELRCDPISGHTALYWYRQSLGQGLEFLIYFQGNSAPDKSGLPSDRFSAERTGGSVSTLTIQRTQQEDSAVYLCASSPGLAGGPDEQFFGPGTRLTVL.

This chain joins TRBV5-6 and TRBJ1-1; 10 bases map to TRBD1. Germline trimming cut 3 bases from V and 2 bases from J; bases unmatched to any gene: 4. CDR1 and CDR2 from the germline V gene are SGHDT and YYEEEE. This CDR3 spans 15 amino acids. In DNA, the CDR3 is TGTGCCAGCAGCTGGGGGACAGGGGACAACACTGAAGCTTTCTTT. It yields the protein CASSWGTGDNTEAFF.

This clone was recorded at least ten times. This chain uses TRBV6-5 with TRBJ2-5; 8 bases align to TRBD2. J gave up 3 bases and V 6 bases, and 6 bases lay outside the gene matches. Germline-derived CDR1 and CDR2 are MNHEY and SVGAGI. This CDR3 has 14 residues. CDR3 DNA: TGTGCCAGCAGGTTAGCGGGGACCGAAGAGACCCAGTACTTC. Its translation: CASRLAGTEETQYF.

The chain combines TRBV5-4 with TRBJ1-1; D perhaps matches TRBD1 (6 bases). V lost 0 bases, J lost 6 bases, and 18 bases lay in between. This CDR3 is built from 16 residues. The germline V gene has CDR1 SGHNT and CDR2 YYREEE (reference sequence). The CDR3 loop reads CASSLERTDTSPEAFF. CDR3 coding DNA: TGTGCCAGCAGCTTGGAGAGGACAGACACATCTCCTGAAGCTTTCTTT.

CDR3 in DNA: TGTGCCAGCAGTTACTCTGGCCCCGGGGGTTCACCCCTCCACTTT. Translated: CASSYSGPGGSPLHF. V and J are TRBV6-6 and TRBJ1-6; D perhaps matches TRBD1 (5 bases). Looked up from germline, CDR1 is MNHNY and CDR2 is SVGAGI (reference sequence). This CDR3 is 15 amino acids long. Trimming left V 0 bases short and J 9 bases short, with 12 bases between.

V is TRBV11-2 and J is TRBJ1-3; 10 bases line up with TRBD1. Germline CDR1 reads SGHAT; CDR2 reads FQNNGV. CDR3 length: 15 residues. The trim removed 4 bases at V and 0 bases at J, leaving 0 bases unmatched. The CDR3 region has the DNA TGTGCCAGCAGCTGGACAGGGGGCTCTGGAAACACCATATATTTT. It encodes CASSWTGGSGNTIYF.

V usage is TRBV7-9 and J usage is TRBJ1-4; TRBD1 aligns across 7 bases. The V gene's germline CDR1 is SEHNR and CDR2 FQNEAQ (reference sequence). The CDR3 has 15 amino acids. V shed 5 bases and J 1 base; nucleotides not matched to a gene: 4. This CDR3 is CASSPGQQTNEKLFF. Written as DNA, the CDR3 is TGTGCCAGCAGCCCGGGACAGCAAACTAATGAAAAACTGTTTTTT.

The chain joins TRBV6-5 to TRBJ1-2, with TRBD1 as a possible D gene (6 bases). Trimming stripped 4 bases from V and 6 bases from J, with 21 bases between. The germline CDR1 and CDR2 sequences are MNHEY and SVGAGI. The CDR3 runs to 16 residues. The CDR3 protein is CASSWAGTLGSNGYTF. The CDR3 nucleotides read TGTGCCAGCAGTTGGGCTGGGACACTGGGTAGCAATGGCTACACCTTC.

This clone was detected once. The CDR3 bases are TGTGCCAGTAGTAGGGCCAGGGGTTACGAGCAGTACTTC. Its translation is CASSRARGYEQYF. The J gene is TRBJ2-7, the V gene TRBV19; perhaps TRBD1 as D (6 bases). The V gene's germline CDR1 is LNHDA and CDR2 SQIVND (reference sequence). CDR3 length: 13 amino acids. V was trimmed by 4 bases and J by 4 bases, leaving 11 bases between them.

As concerns this clone: The sample has other DNA sequences that encode this CDR3 too. DNA for the CDR3: TGCGCCAGCAGCCTTGGGGGGAGCTCCTACAATGAGCAGTTCTTC. It translates to CASSLGGSSYNEQFF. The chain combines TRBV5-1 with TRBJ2-1; TRBD2 is a possible D gene (6 bases). Per germline, CDR1 SGHRS and CDR2 YFSETQ. The CDR3 covers 15 residues. The V and J ends lost 4 bases and 0 bases respectively, with 11 bases between them.

The chain carries TRBV5-6 and TRBJ1-6; D is unclear. The CDR3 contains 12 residues. V was trimmed by 5 bases and J by 5 bases, leaving 5 bases between them. The germline CDR1 and CDR2 sequences are SGHDT and YYEEEE. CDR3: CASRTNNSPLHF. The CDR3 coding sequence is TGTGCCAGCAGAACTAATAATTCACCCCTCCACTTT.

The gene calls are TRBV10-3 and TRBJ2-7, with D perhaps matching TRBD1 (5 bases). Germline lookup yields CDR1 ENHRY and CDR2 SYGVKD. CDR3 length: 14 amino acids. The germline V and J ends were trimmed by 9 bases and 6 bases, with 21 bases remaining between them. The CDR3 DNA reads as TGTGCCATGAGTAGGACACTACTAAACACCGAGCAGTACTTC. The encoded protein is CAMSRTLLNTEQYF.

This chain joins TRBV18 and TRBJ1-4; D gene ambiguous. Germline V gives CDR1 KGHSH, CDR2 LQKENI. Trimming took off 3 bases at V and 5 bases at J, with 7 bases between the two ends. The CDR3 is made up of 13 amino acids. CDR3 bases: TGTGCCAGCTCACCGATGGAGAATGAAAAACTGTTTTTT. It yields the protein CASSPMENEKLFF.

V usage is TRBV4-3 and J usage is TRBJ1-2; 7 positions match TRBD1. Looked up from germline, CDR1 is LGHNA and CDR2 is YSLEER. The CDR3 extends over 15 amino acids. V lost 3 bases and J lost 4; bases outside the gene matches: 8. CDR3 in DNA: TGCGCCAGCAGCCAGGTACAGGGGTCTGCCTATGGCTACACCTTC. This translates into CASSQVQGSAYGYTF.

This sequence joins TRBV5-1 and TRBJ1-4, with 7 bases that match TRBD1. J lost 5 bases, V lost 4 bases, and 8 bases had no gene match. This CDR3 has 15 residues. CDR1 and CDR2 (germline): SGHRS, YFSETQ. The DNA for the CDR3 is TGCGCCAGCAGCCGAATGGACAGGTTAAATGAAAAACTGTTTTTT. It is translated as CASSRMDRLNEKLFF.

V gene TRBV7-9 combines with J gene TRBJ1-2; D remains ambiguous. The CDR3 runs 12 residues. Germline V lookup: CDR1 SEHNR, CDR2 FQNEAQ (reference sequence). V was cut by 1 base and J by 8 bases, with 8 bases left in between. The DNA for the CDR3 is TGTGCCAGCAGCTTAGAAGGGAGCGGCTACACCTTC. Its protein product is CASSLEGSGYTF.